The entry below gives a single T cell receptor (beta chain) sequence along with its context. Its specificity is unknown. From germline, CDR1 is SNHLY and CDR2 FYNNEI. Trimming shortened V by 3 bases and J by 5 bases, and 8 bases separated the two germline ends. This CDR3 has 13 amino acids. Those who donated, Caucasian adults without exception, all lived in Nashville, Tennessee. The data stem from a study of shared clonotypes between healthy human individuals. Study findings and constraints: It was expected that sequencing depth would affect clonotype sharing among donors. Tissues were not sampled, only blood, and their repertoires likely differ.

Produced via immunoSEQ multiplex PCR; TCRdb's table is partial and in-frame only. The sample has around 430,000 clones, about 76% seen once. The sequence was obtained from a woman aged 40 to 55 in good health. Some clones in this sample may be carry-over from other donors' samples. Sequenced: PBMCs. This sequence joins TRBV2 and TRBJ1-5; the D is unclear. CDR3 in amino acids: CASSEHTHQPQHF. The CDR3 DNA reads as TGTGCCAGCAGTGAGCACACTCATCAGCCCCAGCATTTT.